Shown below are 5 T cell receptor beta chains from a single sample sequenced in a study of neoadjuvant nivolumab and ipilimumab in lung cancer. TCRdb keeps only in-frame clones here, not all; method: immunoSEQ multiplex PCR. Of more than 25,000 clones listed, about 81% were seen once; the top ten hold approximately 8.4%. The sample was tumor tissue, taken after neoadjuvant nivolumab, alone or with ipilimumab, at or shortly before surgery. These receptors all stem from an adult with non-small cell lung cancer.

In this sample, this clone turned up once. The chain recombines TRBV7-9 with TRBJ1-2, with a weak D call TRBD1 (6 bases). The CDR3 length is 13 residues. In germline, CDR1 is SEHNR, CDR2 FQNEAQ (reference sequence). Trimming stripped 5 bases from V and 5 bases from J, with 12 bases between. CDR3 DNA: TGTGCCAGCAGCCAGACAGGTGATTATGGCTACACCTTC. It encodes CASSQTGDYGYTF. The full variable domain, completed using reference TRBV7-9 and TRBJ1-2, is DTGVSQNPRHKITKRGQNVTFRCDPISEHNRLYWYRQTLGQGPEFLTYFQNEAQLEKSRLLSDRFSAERPKGSFSTLEIQRTEQGDSAMYLCASSQTGDYGYTFGSGTRLTVV.

This sequence joins TRBV11-3 and TRBJ2-3, with no clear D. V lost 1 base and J 1 base, leaving 6 bases between the germline ends. The V gene's germline CDR1 is SGHNT and CDR2 YENEEA. This CDR3 spans 14 amino acids. The CDR3 sequence is CASSLGPRTDTQYF. CDR3 DNA sequence: TGTGCCAGCAGCTTAGGTCCTCGCACAGATACGCAGTATTTT.

This chain uses TRBV5-1 with TRBJ1-1; 7 bases are a match to TRBD1. Germline assignment: CDR1 SGHRS and CDR2 YFSETQ. Trimming cost V 4 bases and J 6 bases; bases outside gene matches: 9. This CDR3 is 14 amino acids long. CDR3 sequence: CASSRTTGAPEAFF. The CDR3 nucleotides are TGCGCCAGCAGCCGAACAACAGGGGCCCCTGAAGCTTTCTTT.

The chain carries TRBV5-1 and TRBJ2-1, with D hard to call. The germline V gene has CDR1 SGHRS and CDR2 YFSETQ. Trimming took 3 bases from V and 6 from J, leaving 16 bases between them. This CDR3 contains 15 residues. The CDR3 spells CASSSGRTFANEQFF. CDR3 in DNA: TGCGCCAGCAGCTCAGGAAGAACTTTTGCCAATGAGCAGTTCTTC.

The chain uses TRBV10-2 and TRBJ2-5; TRBD2 aligns across 14 bases. V lost 4 bases and J lost 5; bases outside the gene matches: 3. The germline V gene encodes CDR1 WSHSY and CDR2 SAAADI. The CDR3 extends over 15 amino acids. The CDR3 sequence is CASSVGLAGGETQYF. CDR3 coding DNA: TGCGCCAGCAGTGTCGGACTAGCGGGGGGTGAGACCCAGTACTTC.